This section outlines one TCR beta chain sequence together with its context. The antigen is not known. The sample comes from a study of siplizumab effects on memory and regulatory T cells. Measured with immunoSEQ multiplex PCR; TCRdb has only the in-frame clones, and not every one. This table holds fewer than 120,000 clones, around nine tenths found once. V gave up 7 bases and J gave up 0 bases; unmatched junction bases: 4. The germline V gene encodes CDR1 LNHDA and CDR2 SQIVND (reference sequence). This CDR3 spans 15 amino acids. Study results and caveats: In roughly 80-96% of proliferating CD4+ or CD8+ clones, a naive or memory phenotype could not be assigned. A small minority of alloreactive clones were mapped to unstimulated subsets. Proliferating siplizumab-cultured Tregs lacked confirmed suppressive function.

The chain joins TRBV19 to TRBJ2-2, with 8 nucleotides matching TRBD2. This clonotype originated in a human donor in good health. Sequencing was performed on CD4+ T cells sorted from blood. CDR3 nucleotides: TGTGCCAGTAAAAAGGGACTAGCGAACACCGGGGAGCTGTTTTTT. Amino acids: CASKKGLANTGELFF.